This T cell receptor beta chain originates from a study of OX40 agonist ivuxolimab in advanced cancers. Study-level background: Two cutaneous melanoma patients and one hepatocellular carcinoma patient, three in all, had partial responses. The study's findings and limits: Relative to CD4+, CD8+ T cells held more expanded clones on average. At doses 0.1 to 3.0 mg/kg, CD4+ and CD8+ clones expanded. At 0.1-3.0 mg/kg, partial responders had clonal expansion among the lowest observed.

The V segment lost 1 base and the J segment 3 bases; nucleotides outside the gene matches: 10. There are 18 residues in the CDR3. Germline loops: CDR1 LNHDA, CDR2 SQIVND (reference sequence). With respect to this clone: What it binds is not known.

TCRdb's copy holds only in-frame clones and misses some; the assay was immunoSEQ multiplex PCR. Among around 76,000 clones, roughly 91% were seen once, and the ten largest hold roughly 13%. This specimen consisted of CD4+ or CD8+ T cells sorted from blood, obtained in a trial of the OX40 agonist ivuxolimab. This rearrangement joins TRBV19 to TRBJ2-3; 10 bases align to TRBD2. This clonotype was sampled from an adult with an advanced solid tumor such as melanoma, head and neck, liver or kidney cancer. The CDR3 DNA follows: TGTGCCAGTAGTATAGGCGGAGCGGGAGGGCCGAGGACAGATACGCAGTATTTT. As protein: CASSIGGAGGPRTDTQYF.